This T cell receptor (beta chain) was retrieved from a study of PD-L1 blockade in urothelial cancer. Study-level background: When patients started atezolizumab in about 2014, it was given at 1,200 mg intravenously every 3 weeks. Individuals in the cohort had been given 0 to 3 earlier chemotherapy regimens. At 3 weeks after treatment start (second dose) and again at 6 weeks, blood was analyzed. Each blood sample yielded a median of 141,255 T cells.

Trimming removed 7 bases from V and 0 bases from J, with 18 bases in between. CDR3 length equals 16 residues. Per the germline V gene, CDR1 is SEHNR and CDR2 is FQNEAQ (reference sequence). Time point here: pretreatment peripheral blood. Here immunoSEQ multiplex PCR was the method, and the copy in TCRdb shows in-frame clones only, minus some. Here the sample spans roughly 50,000 clones, approximately 88% being singletons. The starting material was PBMCs, obtained around atezolizumab (anti-PD-L1) treatment. The chain joins TRBV7-9 to TRBJ1-1; D unclear. This sequence was found in a woman aged 60-75 years with urothelial cancer. CDR3 DNA sequence: TGTGCCAGCAACCCTGGGAGGGTGGACGTGAACACTGAAGCTTTCTTT. This codes for CASNPGRVDVNTEAFF.